These 5 T cell receptor beta chains originate from one sample sequenced in a study of blood T cell repertoires in COVID-19. Clones were read by immunoSEQ multiplex PCR, and TCRdb kept only the in-frame ones, dropping some. Of under 300,000 clones listed, approximately 90% were seen once; the top ten hold about 2%. Sequencing was carried out using PBMCs or T cells enriched from blood (not recorded which). The receptors come from a woman aged 40-49 years with acute COVID-19.

CDR3 in amino acids: CASSVVGTSGSGNEQFF. CDR3 coding DNA: TGTGCCAGCAGCGTAGTCGGTACTAGCGGGAGTGGGAATGAGCAGTTCTTC. This chain uses TRBV9 with TRBJ2-1; 11 nucleotides agree with TRBD2. Germline trimming cut 0 bases from V and 7 bases from J; bases unmatched to any gene: 9. Germline V CDR1 and CDR2: SGDLS, YYNGEE. The CDR3 has 17 amino acids.

The chain combines TRBV30 with TRBJ2-3, with D perhaps TRBD2 (5 bases). This CDR3 comprises 16 residues. Trimming pared 2 bases from V and 6 bases from J, leaving 21 bases between. Germline CDR1 GTSNPN, CDR2 SVGIG (reference sequence). DNA for the CDR3: TGTGCCTGGAGTCCTGCTAGCCCTCTCTTTATCGATACGCAGTATTTT. This sequence encodes CAWSPASPLFIDTQYF.

V and J are TRBV10-3 and TRBJ1-2; 9 nucleotides line up with TRBD1. Losses at the gene ends were 6 bases for V and 9 bases for J; bases not matched to a gene: 14. Germline-derived CDR1 and CDR2 are ENHRY and SYGVKD. This CDR3 has 15 residues. The CDR3 DNA reads TGTGCCATCAGCTATTCCGGGACAGGGACCGCGCGCTACACCTTC. This codes for CAISYSGTGTARYTF.

The rearrangement joins TRBV6-2 or TRBV6-3 to TRBJ2-5; TRBD2 matches 8 bases. The germline V gene has CDR1 MNHEY and CDR2 SVGEGT. This CDR3 comprises 15 residues. The trim removed 5 bases at V and 1 base at J, leaving 6 bases unmatched. The CDR3 DNA reads TGTGCCAGCAGTCTGAGCGGGGGCGGCCAAGAGACCCAGTACTTC. The encoded protein is CASSLSGGGQETQYF.

This chain joins TRBV30 and TRBJ1-2, with TRBD1 as a possible D gene (6 bases). Germline V CDR1 and CDR2: GTSNPN, SVGIG (reference sequence). CDR3 size: 12 residues. The germline V and J ends were trimmed by 5 bases and 7 bases, with 14 bases remaining between them. The CDR3, as DNA: TGTGCCTGGCACCGGGACATCGGTGGCTACACCTTC. It is translated as CAWHRDIGGYTF.